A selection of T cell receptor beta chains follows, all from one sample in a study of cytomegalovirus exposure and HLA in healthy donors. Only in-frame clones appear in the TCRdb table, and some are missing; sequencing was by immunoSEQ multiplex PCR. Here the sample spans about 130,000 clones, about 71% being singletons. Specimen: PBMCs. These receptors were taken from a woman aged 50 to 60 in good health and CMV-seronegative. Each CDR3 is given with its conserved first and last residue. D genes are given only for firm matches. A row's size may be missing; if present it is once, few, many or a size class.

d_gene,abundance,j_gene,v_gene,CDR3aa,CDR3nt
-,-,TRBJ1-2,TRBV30,CAWSPREYGYTF,TGTGCCTGGAGCCCCCGGGAGTATGGCTACACCTTC
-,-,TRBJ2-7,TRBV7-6,CASSLRRNYEQYF,TGTGCCAGCAGCTTGAGGCGAAACTACGAGCAGTACTTC
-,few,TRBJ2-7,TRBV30,CAWNPRDGYEQYF,TGTGCCTGGAATCCCAGGGATGGATACGAGCAGTACTTC
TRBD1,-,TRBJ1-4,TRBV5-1,CASRRPGQGEKEKLFF,TGCGCCAGCAGGAGGCCGGGACAGGGGGAGAAAGAAAAACTGTTTTTT
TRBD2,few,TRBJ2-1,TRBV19,CASTHLRTSGRNEQFF,TGTGCCAGTACCCACCTTAGGACTAGCGGGAGGAATGAGCAGTTCTTC
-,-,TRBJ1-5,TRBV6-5,CASSPSRFNNQPQHF,TGTGCCAGCAGTCCCAGCAGGTTTAACAATCAGCCCCAGCATTTT
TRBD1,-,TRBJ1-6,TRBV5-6,CASSLEQGNPNSPLHF,TGTGCCAGCAGCTTGGAACAGGGGAACCCGAATTCACCCCTCCACTTT
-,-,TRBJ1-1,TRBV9,CASSGPSWNTEAFF,TGTGCCAGCAGCGGGCCTTCGTGGAACACTGAAGCTTTCTTT
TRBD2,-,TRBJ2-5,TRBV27,CASSLGASGIETQYF,TGTGCCAGCAGTTTAGGAGCTAGCGGGATTGAGACCCAGTACTTC
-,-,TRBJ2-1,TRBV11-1,CASSGINGDNEQFF,TGTGCCAGCAGCGGGATTAACGGGGACAATGAGCAGTTCTTC
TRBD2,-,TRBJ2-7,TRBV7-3,CASSYTSGSSYEQYF,TGTGCCAGCAGCTACACTAGCGGGAGCTCCTACGAGCAGTACTTC
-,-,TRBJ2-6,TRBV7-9,CASSLPTGSGANVLTF,TGTGCCAGCAGCTTACCCACAGGATCTGGGGCCAACGTCCTGACTTTC